This TCR beta chain was identified in a study of regulatory T cells in long-lasting Graves disease. Described time point: newly diagnosed GD, antithyroid drugs for less than 3 months. Isolated PBMC RNA provided the starting material for the TCR library. Each patient gave around 9.7 milliliters of EDTA-anticoagulated peripheral blood. Notes on this clonotype: Its target is not known.

Points from the study as a whole: Favoring TRBV28, TRBJ1-2 and TRBJ2-5 was a feature seen in persistent disease.

V dropped 5 bases and J dropped 6 bases, with 22 bases sitting between them. CDR1 and CDR2 from the germline V gene are SGHVS and FQNEAQ. The CDR3 covers 16 residues. iRepertoire HTBI primers and Arm-PCR of CDR3 regions built TCR beta libraries. MiXCR was run by TCRdb on the multiplex PCR reads, yielding one entry per CDR3 protein. Among fewer than 350,000 distinct CDR3 sequences listed, over 15% were seen once. The sample was peripheral blood mononuclear cells (PBMCs), taken at new diagnosis, from a patient treated with antithyroid drugs. The chain joins TRBV7-8 to TRBJ1-1; D unresolved. This receptor was obtained from a female donor with Graves disease. CDR3: CASSPRILGRAAEAFF. CDR3 nucleotides: TGTGCCAGCAGCCCTCGGATTCTGGGGAGGGCCGCTGAAGCTTTCTTT.